Listed below are T cell receptor beta chains from one sample, sequenced in a study of cytotoxic CD8 clonotypes in ibrutinib-treated CLL. Method: immunoSEQ multiplex PCR; TCRdb's copy keeps in-frame clones and lacks some. The table shows 20,000 to 25,000 clones, with approximately 77% occurring only once. The source material was PBMCs, sampled before ibrutinib treatment. These TCRs come from a human donor with chronic lymphocytic leukemia. Both conserved end residues are part of each CDR3. The order of the fields is D gene, J gene, V gene, clone size, CDR3 protein, CDR3 DNA. The D gene is left open where the match is weak. Clone size is given for some rows only: seen once, a few or many times, or a class if the clone is expanded.

d_gene: TRBD1; j_gene: TRBJ2-3; v_gene: TRBV18; abundance: NA; CDR3aa: CASSTQGARGTDTQYF; CDR3nt: TGTGCCAGCTCAACACAGGGGGCGCGTGGGACAGATACGCAGTATTTT
d_gene: TRBD1; j_gene: TRBJ1-3; v_gene: TRBV6-6; abundance: NA; CDR3aa: CASRRPGGLGGNTIYF; CDR3nt: TGTGCCAGCAGGCGTCCAGGGGGTCTCGGTGGAAACACCATATATTTT
d_gene: TRBD2; j_gene: TRBJ2-3; v_gene: TRBV4-3; abundance: NA; CDR3aa: CASRGGTSGTDTQYF; CDR3nt: TGCGCCAGCAGGGGGGGGACTAGCGGCACAGATACGCAGTATTTT
d_gene: NA; j_gene: TRBJ2-3; v_gene: TRBV7-9; abundance: NA; CDR3aa: CASSWGTADTQYF; CDR3nt: TGTGCCAGCAGCTGGGGAACAGCGGATACGCAGTATTTT
d_gene: NA; j_gene: TRBJ2-4; v_gene: TRBV5-6; abundance: few; CDR3aa: CASSRVTEPFRYF; CDR3nt: TGTGCCAGCAGCCGCGTGACCGAACCTTTTCGGTACTTC
d_gene: TRBD2; j_gene: TRBJ2-3; v_gene: TRBV2; abundance: NA; CDR3aa: CASSLLAGSTDTQYF; CDR3nt: TGTGCCAGCAGTTTACTAGCGGGTAGCACAGATACGCAGTATTTT
d_gene: NA; j_gene: TRBJ2-3; v_gene: TRBV7-9; abundance: few; CDR3aa: CAKQGSTDTQYF; CDR3nt: TGTGCCAAACAGGGATCCACAGATACGCAGTATTTT
d_gene: NA; j_gene: TRBJ2-2; v_gene: TRBV5-4; abundance: NA; CDR3aa: CASSPRRGNTGELFF; CDR3nt: TGTGCCAGCAGCCCCCGCAGAGGCAACACCGGGGAGCTGTTTTTT
d_gene: NA; j_gene: TRBJ2-4; v_gene: TRBV30; abundance: NA; CDR3aa: CAWSVGNNDRSIQYF; CDR3nt: TGTGCCTGGAGTGTTGGAAATAATGATAGGAGCATTCAGTACTTC
d_gene: NA; j_gene: TRBJ1-1; v_gene: TRBV6-6; abundance: NA; CDR3aa: CASSTGGVNTEAFF; CDR3nt: TGTGCCAGCAGTACGGGGGGAGTGAACACTGAAGCTTTCTTT
d_gene: NA; j_gene: TRBJ2-1; v_gene: TRBV9; abundance: NA; CDR3aa: CASSVAGHPNEQFF; CDR3nt: TGTGCCAGCAGCGTAGCTGGGCATCCCAATGAGCAGTTCTTC
d_gene: NA; j_gene: TRBJ1-1; v_gene: TRBV5-1; abundance: NA; CDR3aa: CASSPDGGDTEAFF; CDR3nt: TGCGCCAGCAGCCCCGACGGGGGAGACACTGAAGCTTTCTTT
d_gene: NA; j_gene: TRBJ1-1; v_gene: TRBV2; abundance: once; CDR3aa: CASSDLGGVREAFF; CDR3nt: TGTGCCAGCAGTGACCTCGGAGGCGTGCGTGAAGCTTTCTTT
d_gene: TRBD1; j_gene: TRBJ2-1; v_gene: TRBV7-9; abundance: NA; CDR3aa: CASSYGQVGDNEQFF; CDR3nt: TGTGCCAGCAGCTATGGACAGGTCGGCGACAATGAGCAGTTCTTC
d_gene: NA; j_gene: TRBJ1-4; v_gene: TRBV7-2; abundance: NA; CDR3aa: CASSLAGTNEKLFF; CDR3nt: TGTGCCAGCAGCTTAGCAGGGACTAATGAAAAACTGTTTTTT
d_gene: TRBD1; j_gene: TRBJ2-5; v_gene: TRBV28; abundance: NA; CDR3aa: CASYGTGAIQETQYF; CDR3nt: TGTGCCAGCTACGGGACAGGCGCTATCCAAGAGACCCAGTACTTC
d_gene: NA; j_gene: TRBJ1-1; v_gene: TRBV19; abundance: NA; CDR3aa: CASSIQNTEAFF; CDR3nt: TGTGCCAGTAGTATTCAGAACACTGAAGCTTTCTTT
d_gene: NA; j_gene: TRBJ2-3; v_gene: TRBV9; abundance: NA; CDR3aa: CASSVGLPITDTQYF; CDR3nt: TGTGCCAGCAGCGTAGGCCTACCCATCACAGATACGCAGTATTTT
d_gene: NA; j_gene: TRBJ2-7; v_gene: TRBV19; abundance: NA; CDR3aa: CASSIAGGPSSYEQYF; CDR3nt: TGTGCCAGTAGTATAGCGGGCGGCCCCAGCTCCTACGAGCAGTACTTC
d_gene: NA; j_gene: TRBJ1-2; v_gene: TRBV30; abundance: once; CDR3aa: CAWYRGYGDPGYTF; CDR3nt: TGTGCCTGGTATCGAGGGTACGGTGATCCTGGCTACACCTTC
d_gene: NA; j_gene: TRBJ1-2; v_gene: TRBV7-2; abundance: NA; CDR3aa: CASSLTRQNIRYTF; CDR3nt: TGTGCCAGCAGCCTTACTCGCCAGAATATCCGCTACACCTTC
d_gene: NA; j_gene: TRBJ1-4; v_gene: TRBV5-1; abundance: once; CDR3aa: CASSFGDYSEKLFF; CDR3nt: TGCGCCAGCAGCTTCGGGGATTACAGTGAAAAACTGTTTTTT
d_gene: TRBD2; j_gene: TRBJ2-7; v_gene: TRBV6-1; abundance: NA; CDR3aa: CASRTSVVYEQYF; CDR3nt: TGTGCCAGCCGGACTAGCGTCGTCTACGAGCAGTACTTC
d_gene: NA; j_gene: TRBJ1-1; v_gene: TRBV5-1; abundance: NA; CDR3aa: CASSATSGVLNTEAFF; CDR3nt: TGCGCCAGCAGCGCTACAAGTGGAGTATTGAACACTGAAGCTTTCTTT
d_gene: NA; j_gene: TRBJ2-7; v_gene: TRBV11-2; abundance: NA; CDR3aa: CASSLAVGGWYEQYF; CDR3nt: TGTGCCAGCAGCTTAGCCGTCGGGGGCTGGTACGAGCAGTACTTC
d_gene: NA; j_gene: TRBJ1-1; v_gene: TRBV7-3; abundance: NA; CDR3aa: CASSLNGPANTEAFF; CDR3nt: TGTGCCAGCAGCTTAAACGGACCCGCGAACACTGAAGCTTTCTTT
d_gene: NA; j_gene: TRBJ2-7; v_gene: TRBV5-1; abundance: NA; CDR3aa: CASSRSYRVRDYEQYF; CDR3nt: TGCGCCAGCAGCCGAAGTTACAGGGTTAGGGATTACGAGCAGTACTTC
d_gene: NA; j_gene: TRBJ2-7; v_gene: TRBV18; abundance: NA; CDR3aa: CASSPDSLYEQYF; CDR3nt: TGTGCCAGCTCACCGGACTCCCTCTACGAGCAGTACTTC
d_gene: TRBD1; j_gene: TRBJ2-7; v_gene: TRBV9; abundance: NA; CDR3aa: CASSVADRGPYEQYF; CDR3nt: TGTGCCAGCAGCGTAGCCGACAGGGGACCCTACGAGCAGTACTTC
d_gene: NA; j_gene: TRBJ1-6; v_gene: TRBV6-1; abundance: few; CDR3aa: CASNLQLGEDSPLHF; CDR3nt: TGTGCCAGCAACCTACAGCTGGGTGAGGATTCACCCCTCCACTTT
d_gene: NA; j_gene: TRBJ2-1; v_gene: TRBV21-1; abundance: NA; CDR3aa: CASTHTDLSSYNEQFF; CDR3nt: TGTGCCAGCACGCACACAGATCTTAGCTCCTACAATGAGCAGTTCTTC
d_gene: NA; j_gene: TRBJ2-7; v_gene: TRBV7-9; abundance: NA; CDR3aa: CASSQTGYEQYF; CDR3nt: TGTGCCAGCAGCCAAACAGGTTACGAGCAGTACTTC
d_gene: NA; j_gene: TRBJ1-2; v_gene: TRBV28; abundance: NA; CDR3aa: CASIPRGLYGYTF; CDR3nt: TGTGCCAGCATCCCTCGGGGGCTCTATGGCTACACCTTC
d_gene: TRBD1; j_gene: TRBJ1-2; v_gene: TRBV4-2; abundance: NA; CDR3aa: CASSHGQEPNYGYTF; CDR3nt: TGTGCCAGCAGCCACGGACAGGAACCCAACTATGGCTACACCTTC
d_gene: NA; j_gene: TRBJ2-7; v_gene: TRBV9; abundance: NA; CDR3aa: CASSVGMHSLEQYF; CDR3nt: TGTGCCAGCAGCGTAGGCATGCATAGTTTGGAGCAGTACTTC
d_gene: TRBD1; j_gene: TRBJ2-1; v_gene: TRBV10-2; abundance: few; CDR3aa: CASRGTGLSSYNEQFF; CDR3nt: TGCGCCAGCAGGGGGACAGGCTTAAGCTCCTACAATGAGCAGTTCTTC
d_gene: TRBD1; j_gene: TRBJ2-1; v_gene: TRBV5-1; abundance: NA; CDR3aa: CASSFPTKNHRGQGEQFF; CDR3nt: TGCGCCAGCAGCTTCCCCACGAAAAACCACAGGGGGCAGGGTGAGCAGTTCTTC
d_gene: NA; j_gene: TRBJ1-2; v_gene: TRBV30; abundance: NA; CDR3aa: CAWTGGYGYTF; CDR3nt: TGTGCCTGGACGGGTGGGTATGGCTACACCTTC
d_gene: NA; j_gene: TRBJ1-5; v_gene: TRBV28; abundance: NA; CDR3aa: CASSPRRGGQPQHF; CDR3nt: TGTGCCAGCAGTCCACGTCGTGGGGGACAGCCCCAGCATTTT
d_gene: NA; j_gene: TRBJ2-2; v_gene: TRBV2; abundance: NA; CDR3aa: CASRRGSGELFF; CDR3nt: TGTGCCAGCAGGAGGGGGTCTGGGGAGCTGTTTTTT
d_gene: NA; j_gene: TRBJ1-2; v_gene: TRBV5-1; abundance: NA; CDR3aa: CASSLIDPGHMGYGYTF; CDR3nt: TGCGCCAGCAGCTTAATAGATCCGGGACACATGGGCTATGGCTACACCTTC
d_gene: NA; j_gene: TRBJ2-2; v_gene: TRBV12-5; abundance: NA; CDR3aa: CASGFDGSRRELFF; CDR3nt: TGTGCTAGTGGTTTTGACGGGAGTCGTAGGGAGCTGTTTTTT
d_gene: TRBD1; j_gene: TRBJ2-3; v_gene: TRBV6-4; abundance: few; CDR3aa: CASSDGTGTDTQYF; CDR3nt: TGTGCCAGCAGTGACGGGACAGGCACAGATACGCAGTATTTT
d_gene: TRBD2; j_gene: TRBJ2-7; v_gene: TRBV5-6; abundance: NA; CDR3aa: CASGGIPGPGLAYEQYF; CDR3nt: TGTGCCAGCGGAGGAATTCCAGGGCCCGGACTAGCCTACGAGCAGTACTTC